This TCR beta chain was sequenced for a study of T cell repertoires in cytomegalovirus infection. Study details: HLA-B-restricted CMV epitopes that are well studied, plus recently identified HLA-C-restricted ones, were used by the study.

Concerning this clonotype: Antigen specificity is unknown.

V was pared by 3 bases and J by 5 bases, with 7 bases of the junction left unmatched. This CDR3 has 16 residues. Germline V lookup: CDR1 MDHEN, CDR2 SYDVKM. MiXCR, run by TCRdb on the reads, gives a single entry per CDR3 protein. The data contain about 700,000 distinct CDR3 sequences, around a third of them singletons. Study results and limitations: HLA-C-restricted, CMV-specific TCR beta clonotypes were dominant ex vivo. Summed public TCR beta family frequency identified CMV carriers bearing the relevant HLA.

This sequence was found in a human donor in good health (CMV status not recorded). Some clones in this sample may be carry-over from other donors' samples. Material: cultured PBMCs, obtained from culture after CMV antigen stimulation. The genes are TRBV28 and TRBJ2-5; the match to TRBD2 covers 12 bases. CDR3 region: CASSFLAGGPTETQYF. CDR3 nucleotide sequence: TGTGCCAGCAGTTTTCTAGCGGGGGGGCCGACGGAGACCCAGTACTTC.